The 16 T cell receptor beta chains given below trace back to one sample, sequenced in a study of control samples from healthy donors and cancer patients. The protocol was immunoSEQ multiplex PCR, while the TCRdb copy is restricted to in-frame clones and leaves out a portion. The sample consists of about 120,000 clones, 93% of them appearing once. The material sequenced was blood. The receptors were sampled from a young man in good health.

This chain links TRBV25-1 with TRBJ2-5; 8 nucleotides match TRBD2. With 0 bases clipped from V and 3 bases from J, the junction kept 6 bases outside the gene matches. Germline V gives CDR1 MGHDK, CDR2 SYGVNS. The CDR3 has 16 amino acids. CDR3 DNA sequence: TGTGCCAGCAGTGAATATAGGGCCGGGAGGGAAGAGACCCAGTACTTC. It specifies CASSEYRAGREETQYF.

CDR3 coding DNA: TGTGCCAGTAGTTTCCCGGCAGGGAATAAGGACGGGGAGCTGTTTTTT. Its protein is CASSFPAGNKDGELFF. The J gene is TRBJ2-2, the V gene TRBV19; D perhaps matches TRBD1 (5 bases). The germline V and J ends were trimmed by 5 bases and 7 bases, with 20 bases remaining between them. Per germline, CDR1 LNHDA and CDR2 SQIVND (reference sequence). CDR3 length: 16 residues.

The V call is TRBV7-9, the J call TRBJ1-3; TRBD1 is a possible D gene (5 bases). CDR1 and CDR2 (germline): SEHNR, FQNEAQ (reference sequence). The germline V and J ends were trimmed by 7 bases and 9 bases, with 10 bases remaining between them. CDR3 size: 11 residues. Here the CDR3 DNA reads TGTGCCAGCACCCGTGGGGGCACCATATATTTT. The encoded protein is CASTRGGTIYF. Full variable domain (missing parts from reference TRBV7-9 and TRBJ1-3): DTGVSQNPRHKITKRGQNVTFRCDPISEHNRLYWYRQTLGQGPEFLTYFQNEAQLEKSRLLSDRFSAERPKGSFSTLEIQRTEQGDSAMYLCASTRGGTIYFGEGSWLTVV.

V usage is TRBV24-1 and J usage is TRBJ2-7; D not certain. There are 15 residues in the CDR3. Trimming left V 1 base short and J 4 bases short, with 13 bases between. Germline V gene data show CDR1 as KGHDR and CDR2 as SFDVKD. The CDR3 here is CATSDFRGNGYEQYF. CDR3 in DNA: TGTGCCACCAGTGATTTCCGCGGCAACGGGTACGAGCAGTACTTC.

The rearrangement uses TRBV15 and TRBJ1-2; D possibly corresponds to TRBD1 (5 bases). The V end lost 1 base, the J end lost 4 bases, and 7 bases lay between the germline ends. Germline V gene data show CDR1 as LNHNV and CDR2 as YYDKDF (reference sequence). The CDR3 length is 13 residues. The CDR3: CATSRGGGYGYTF. The CDR3 DNA sequence: TGTGCCACCAGCAGAGGGGGCGGCTATGGCTACACCTTC.

This chain uses TRBV21-1 with TRBJ2-2; the table's D gene call, TRBD2, was not cross checked with the DNA. TRBV21-1 is designated a pseudogene. The length of the CDR3 is 16 residues. DNA for the CDR3: TGTGCCAGCAGCAGACGGGACTCATTTGGATTGGGGGAGCTGTTTTTT. It translates to CASSRRDSFGLGELFF.

This rearrangement joins TRBV5-1 to TRBJ2-5; TRBD1 might be the D (5 bases). The CDR3 spans 15 residues. Germline CDR1 is SGHRS and CDR2 is YFSETQ. With 0 bases removed from V and 4 bases from J, the gap between germline ends came to 13 bases. The DNA of the CDR3 is TGCGCCAGCAGCTTGGGACAGCTCGGAAGAGAGACCCAGTACTTC. Protein sequence: CASSLGQLGRETQYF.

V usage is TRBV6-5 and J usage is TRBJ2-2, with 7 positions matching TRBD2. Germline assignment: CDR1 MNHEY and CDR2 SVGAGI. Trimming at V came to 4 bases and at J to 1 base, leaving 3 bases not matched to a gene. CDR3 length: 15 amino acids. CDR3 DNA sequence: TGTGCCAGCAGTTCGGCTAGCGGGAACACCGGGGAGCTGTTTTTT. It translates to CASSSASGNTGELFF.

This clone was picked up one time. This chain joins TRBV19 and TRBJ2-2; 9 bases map to TRBD1. CDR3 length: 14 amino acids. V dropped 7 bases and J dropped 6; count of bases not matched to a gene: 6. The germline V gene encodes CDR1 LNHDA and CDR2 SQIVND (reference sequence). The CDR3 reads CASTADRGAGELFF. The CDR3 DNA reads TGTGCCAGTACCGCTGACAGGGGGGCCGGGGAGCTGTTTTTT.

The sample holds a few counts of this clone. This chain links TRBV4-1 with TRBJ2-5; D possibly uses TRBD1 or TRBD2 (6 bases each). This CDR3 spans 14 amino acids. V shed 3 bases and J shed 7 bases, with 15 bases lying between them. Germline V CDR1 and CDR2: MGHRA, YSYEKL. The CDR3 DNA reads as TGCGCCAGCAGCCAGCCCGGGGGCCGCCCGACCCAGTACTTC. This sequence encodes CASSQPGGRPTQYF.

This clone appeared once. V and J are TRBV3-1 (or the pseudogene TRBV3-2) and TRBJ2-7; D call uncertain. This CDR3 has 14 amino acids. V dropped 2 bases and J dropped 5 bases, with 13 bases sitting between them. CDR1 and CDR2 (germline): LGHDT, YNNKEL (reference sequence). CDR3 DNA sequence: TGTGCCAGCAGCCAAAAATTAAATGCGGACGAGCAGTACTTC. Translating it yields CASSQKLNADEQYF.

The J gene is TRBJ2-3, the V gene TRBV28, with D maybe TRBD2 (6 bases). V gave up 3 bases and J gave up 6 bases, with 10 bases separating them. Per the germline V gene, CDR1 is MDHEN and CDR2 is SYDVKM. This CDR3 spans 13 amino acids. In DNA, the CDR3 is TGTGCCAGCAGTTTGCCAGGAGGGGATACGCAGTATTTT. This encodes CASSLPGGDTQYF.

The chain carries TRBV25-1 and TRBJ1-2; 9 bases are shared with TRBD1. Germline assignment: CDR1 MGHDK and CDR2 SYGVNS. This CDR3 region has 13 residues. V trimming: 8 bases; J trimming: 2 bases; junction bases outside the gene matches: 3. The DNA for the CDR3 is TGTGCCAGCGGGGACAGGGCAAACTATGGCTACACCTTC. Translation gives CASGDRANYGYTF.

The chain joins TRBV11-3 to TRBJ2-5; D gene unclear. The CDR3 consists of 13 residues. The V end lost 3 bases, the J end lost 0 bases, and 5 bases lay between the germline ends. Germline V gives CDR1 SGHNT, CDR2 YENEEA. DNA for the CDR3: TGTGCCAGCAGCTTGTACTACCAAGAGACCCAGTACTTC. Amino acid sequence: CASSLYYQETQYF.

The V and J genes are TRBV10-2 and TRBJ2-2, with D possibly being TRBD2 (7 bases). From germline, CDR1 is WSHSY and CDR2 SAAADI. Deletions cut 0 bases from V and 6 bases from J, with 11 bases between. The length of the CDR3 is 15 residues. The CDR3 DNA sequence: TGCGCCAGCAGTGAGTCCGGGGGGCAGGCCGGGGAGCTGTTTTTT. As protein: CASSESGGQAGELFF.

The rearrangement joins TRBV10-3 to TRBJ2-1; D may correspond to TRBD1 or TRBD2 (5 bases each). This CDR3 spans 14 amino acids. V was pared by 11 bases and J by 0 bases, with 14 bases between. Germline CDR1 and CDR2: ENHRY and SYGVKD. The CDR3 loop reads CASGTVSSYNEQFF. The CDR3 DNA reads TGTGCCTCCGGGACGGTGAGCTCCTACAATGAGCAGTTCTTC.